The 2 T cell receptor beta chains below come from one sample, sequenced in a study of T cell repertoires in cytomegalovirus infection. Each CDR3 protein gets one entry after TCRdb re-called the reads with MiXCR. The table includes about 470,000 distinct CDR3 sequences, under 55% detected once. The antigens of these receptors remain unknown. Sequenced material: cultured PBMCs, taken from culture after CMV antigen stimulation. The receptors stem from a human donor in good health (CMV status not recorded). Some clones in this sample may be carry-over from other donors' samples.

This clonotype was detected only a few times. J is TRBJ2-5 and V is TRBV28; D is tentatively TRBD1 or TRBD2 (5 bases each). V lost 5 bases and J lost 3, with 7 bases in between. The germline CDR1 and CDR2 sequences are MDHEN and SYDVKM. The CDR3 contains 12 residues. CDR3 bases: TGTGCCAGCAGTGAGGGGAAAGAGACCCAGTACTTC. Residues: CASSEGKETQYF.

In this sample, this clonotype is medium-sized. The chain carries TRBV7-6 and TRBJ2-7, with D perhaps matching TRBD1 (5 bases). V dropped 4 bases and J dropped 2 bases, with 15 bases sitting between them. The CDR3 loop spans 15 amino acids. Germline V CDR1 and CDR2: SGHVS, FNYEAQ. The CDR3 is CASSSRTGYAYEQYF. The CDR3 nucleotides read TGTGCCAGCAGCTCCAGAACAGGTTACGCCTACGAGCAGTACTTC.